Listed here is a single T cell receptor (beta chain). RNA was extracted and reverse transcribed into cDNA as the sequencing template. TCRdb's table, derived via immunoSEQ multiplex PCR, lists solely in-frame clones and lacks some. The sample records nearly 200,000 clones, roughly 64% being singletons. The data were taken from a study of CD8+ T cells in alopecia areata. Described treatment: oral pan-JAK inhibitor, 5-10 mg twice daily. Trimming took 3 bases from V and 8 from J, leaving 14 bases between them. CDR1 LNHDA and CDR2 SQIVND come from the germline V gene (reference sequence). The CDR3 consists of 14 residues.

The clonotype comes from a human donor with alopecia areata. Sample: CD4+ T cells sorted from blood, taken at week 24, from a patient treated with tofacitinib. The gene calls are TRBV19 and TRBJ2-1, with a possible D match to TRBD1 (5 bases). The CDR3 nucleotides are TGTGCCAGTAGTATCGTAGTAAGGGGCGATGAGCAGTTCTTC. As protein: CASSIVVRGDEQFF.